This record covers a single TCR beta chain. The antigen is not known. Unique molecular identifiers had been added to the TCR beta cDNA libraries. Each CDR3 protein is one row after TCRdb ran MiXCR on the PCR reads. The sample comprises 450,000 to 650,000 distinct CDR3 sequences, roughly 40% of which are singletons, and approximately 1.7% rests with the top ten. This entry belongs to a study of post-analysis software for immune sequencing data. Findings and caveats of the study: Higher frequency in patients than in controls was seen for about five TRBV segments, with TRBV5-6, TRBV5-1 and TRBV20-1 among them.

In germline, CDR1 is DFQATT, CDR2 SNEGSKA (reference sequence). This CDR3 contains 16 residues. Trimming removed 5 bases from V and 6 bases from J; junction bases left unmatched: 10. The receptor's source is a girl aged 10 to 17 with multiple sclerosis. Sequencing was carried out using blood. J is TRBJ2-3 and V is TRBV20-1; TRBD2 agrees at 14 bases. CDR3: CSAHTGLAGGGDTQYF. CDR3 nucleotide sequence: TGCAGTGCTCATACCGGACTAGCGGGGGGCGGGGATACGCAGTATTTT.